This entry describes one TCR beta chain. This sample was included in a study of cytomegalovirus exposure and HLA in healthy donors. Assay used: immunoSEQ multiplex PCR; TCRdb lists only in-frame clones, some missing. The sample shows 200,000 to 250,000 clones, over 70% of them seen only once. The CDR3 spans 15 residues. Between the trimmed V and J ends, which lost 3 bases and 0 bases, there was a span of 11 bases. CDR1 SGHTA and CDR2 FQGNSA come from the germline V gene. The V gene is TRBV7-2, the J gene TRBJ1-1; D remains ambiguous. The sequence derives from a woman aged 25 to 39 in good health and CMV-seropositive. The sample consisted of PBMCs. The CDR3 coding sequence is TGTGCCAGCAGCTTTGGTCCGAGAATGAACACTGAAGCTTTCTTT. Its protein product is CASSFGPRMNTEAFF.